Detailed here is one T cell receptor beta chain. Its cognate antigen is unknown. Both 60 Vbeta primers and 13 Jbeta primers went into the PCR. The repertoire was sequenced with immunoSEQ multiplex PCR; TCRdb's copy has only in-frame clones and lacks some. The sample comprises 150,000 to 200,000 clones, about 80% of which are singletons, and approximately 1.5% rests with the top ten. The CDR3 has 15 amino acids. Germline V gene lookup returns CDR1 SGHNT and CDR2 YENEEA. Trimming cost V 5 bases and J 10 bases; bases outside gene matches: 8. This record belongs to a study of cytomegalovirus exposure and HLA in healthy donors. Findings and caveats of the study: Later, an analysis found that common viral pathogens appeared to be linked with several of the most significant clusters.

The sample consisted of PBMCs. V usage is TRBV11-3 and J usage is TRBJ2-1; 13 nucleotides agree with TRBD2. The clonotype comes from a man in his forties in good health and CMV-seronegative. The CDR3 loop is CASSGGLAGDWEQFF. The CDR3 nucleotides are TGTGCCAGCAGCGGCGGACTAGCGGGAGATTGGGAGCAGTTCTTC.